The clone carrying this T cell receptor beta chain came up once. Its target is unknown. In the PCR, 60 Vbeta and 13 Jbeta primers were used. TCRdb's copy holds only in-frame clones and misses some; the assay was immunoSEQ multiplex PCR. The repertoire consists of around 170,000 clones, with around 80% occurring once and the leading ten covering 6.3%. The data were taken from a study of cytomegalovirus exposure and HLA in healthy donors. The wider study: An analysis done earlier identified more than 100 million unique TCR beta sequences from approximately 200 million T cells. Study-level points and caveats: Judged likely to be a sequencing artifact was a cluster of highly shared sequence variants. Near-uniform donor sequencing depth was presumed by presence/absence analyses. Beyond CMV serostatus, there was no information to go on about immune exposure.

CDR3 size: 17 residues. In germline, CDR1 is SGHNT, CDR2 YYREEE (reference sequence). Trimming took 0 bases from V and 5 from J; bases not matched to a gene: 10. Specimen: PBMCs. The sequence derives from a man aged 40-49 years in good health and CMV-seropositive. The J gene is TRBJ2-3, the V gene TRBV5-4; 9 nucleotides agree with TRBD2. CDR3 in amino acids: CASSLGAGGPRGDTQYF. CDR3 DNA: TGTGCCAGCAGCTTGGGAGCGGGGGGTCCCAGGGGAGATACGCAGTATTTT.